This entry concerns a single TCR beta chain. This CDR3 has 14 residues. Per the germline V gene, CDR1 is MNHEY and CDR2 is SMNVEV (reference sequence). V was shortened by 4 bases and J by 10 bases, with 19 bases between the two germline ends. Original data processing: Counts of nucleated cells, estimated from reference gene primer amplification, were obtained. Using immunoSEQ multiplex PCR, the repertoire was profiled, and TCRdb retains in-frame clones only, with some absent. Clonal size and the V and J genes are those of that table, whereas D and trimming came from the DNA. The sample includes around 190,000 clones, around four fifths of them seen just once. This entry comes from a study of blood T cell repertoires in COVID-19. Background on the study: Acute and convalescent COVID-19 samples came from the United States, Italy and Spain. T cells, B-cell-depleted T cells, or PBMCs supplied cDNA or gDNA.

Allocation to cohorts depended on clinical history reported by the participants. V gene TRBV27 combines with J gene TRBJ1-1; D may be TRBD1 (5 bases). Sequenced sample: PBMCs or T cells enriched from blood (not recorded which). The TCR originated in a man aged 40-49 years who had recovered from COVID-19. CDR3 residues: CASSSTRDGGRAFF. CDR3 nucleotide sequence: TGTGCCAGCAGTTCCACTCGGGACGGGGGTAGAGCTTTCTTT.